This T cell receptor (beta chain) comes out of a study of human T cells and chemical hapten exposure. Via MiXCR, TCRdb re-called the RACE reads, giving one row per CDR3 protein. The data contain tens of thousands of distinct CDR3 sequences, 9.5% to 13% of them singletons. This clonotype was observed at least ten times. Described time point: pre-sensitization, week 0. Treatment noted: therapeutic diphenylcyclopropenone sensitization with weekly scalp DPC. Sample: whole blood, taken in connection with sensitization to the hapten diphenylcyclopropenone (DPC). The receptor comes from a woman in her forties or fifties with alopecia areata. Some clones in this sample may be carry-over from other donors' samples.

CDR3 in amino acids: CASRKAVVYGYTF. In DNA form, the CDR3 reads TGTGCCAGCAGGAAGGCAGTAGTGTATGGCTACACCTTC. This chain joins TRBV7-9 and TRBJ1-2; D gene uncertain. CDR1 and CDR2 from the germline V gene are SEHNR and FQNEAQ (reference sequence). The CDR3 sequence is 13 residues long. Trimming took off 6 bases at V and 5 bases at J, with 13 bases between the two ends.